Shown below are 20 T cell receptor beta chains from a single sample sequenced in a study of blood T cell repertoires in COVID-19. This table comes from immunoSEQ multiplex PCR, and its TCRdb copy is limited to in-frame clones, with some not included. Of fewer than 200,000 clones listed, around 82% were seen once; the top ten hold approximately 10%. The material sequenced was peripheral blood. The receptor source for this set is a man in his sixties or seventies with active or convalescent COVID-19.

V gene TRBV9 combines with J gene TRBJ2-7; 11 nucleotides line up with TRBD2. CDR1 is SGDLS and CDR2 is YYNGEE in the germline V gene. The CDR3 sequence is 16 residues long. Trimming at V came to 7 bases and at J to 2 bases, leaving 11 bases not matched to a gene. Here the CDR3 reads CASATSGSLLAYEQYF. CDR3 coding DNA: TGTGCCAGCGCTACTAGCGGGAGTCTCCTGGCCTACGAGCAGTACTTC.

V usage is TRBV7-2 and J usage is TRBJ2-5, with 7 bases aligning to TRBD2. CDR1 and CDR2 (germline): SGHTA, FQGNSA. The CDR3 runs 14 residues. Trimming cost V 6 bases and J 5 bases; bases outside gene matches: 9. CDR3 sequence: CASSYTGTTETQYF. In DNA, the CDR3 is TGTGCCAGCAGTTATACCGGGACTACCGAGACCCAGTACTTC.

Only one count was recorded for this clone. The rearrangement links TRBV6-1 to TRBJ1-1, with TRBD1 as a possible D gene (5 bases). The length of the CDR3 is 12 residues. The V gene's germline CDR1 is MNHNS and CDR2 SASEGT. Trimming cost V 3 bases and J 10 bases, with 12 bases left between them. In nucleotides, the CDR3 is TGTGCCAGCAGTGATCTAGGGAGGGGAGCTTTCTTT. Amino acid sequence: CASSDLGRGAFF.

This rearrangement joins TRBV29-1 to TRBJ2-2; no definite D call. In germline, CDR1 is SQVTM, CDR2 ANQGSEA. Between the trimmed V and J ends, which lost 4 bases and 4 bases, there was a span of 4 bases. This CDR3 region has 11 residues. The CDR3 spells CSVAVTGELFF. DNA of the CDR3: TGCAGCGTTGCGGTCACCGGGGAGCTGTTTTTT.

A few counts support this clone. Other DNA sequences from this sample encode an identical CDR3 as well. The genes are TRBV11-2 and TRBJ2-7, with D possibly matching TRBD2 (5 bases). The germline gives CDR1 SGHAT, CDR2 FQNNGV. The CDR3 consists of 13 residues. V was pared by 5 bases and J by 1 base, with 9 bases between. The CDR3 nucleotides are TGTGCCAGCAGCCTCCGGGGTTCCTACGAGCAGTACTTC. Residues: CASSLRGSYEQYF.

This CDR3 is CASALDWGSEEFF. In nucleotides, the CDR3 is TGTGCCAGCGCCCTGGACTGGGGATCGGAGGAGTTCTTC. The chain carries TRBV9 and TRBJ2-1; possible D gene TRBD2, 5 bases. The V gene's germline CDR1 is SGDLS and CDR2 YYNGEE. CDR3 length: 13 residues. Trimming left V 7 bases short and J 14 bases short, with 22 bases between.

The chain couples TRBV30 to TRBJ2-3; D call uncertain. V shed 5 bases and J shed 0 bases, with 9 bases lying between them. The CDR3 loop spans 13 amino acids. Germline V gene data show CDR1 as GTSNPN and CDR2 as SVGIG (reference sequence). In DNA, the CDR3 is TGTGCCTGGGCCCCCCGGAGCACAGATACGCAGTATTTT. Translation: CAWAPRSTDTQYF.

For the CDR3, the DNA is TGTGCCACCATTGAGGACACCTACACAGATACGCAGTATTTT. It encodes CATIEDTYTDTQYF. The chain is built from TRBV15 and TRBJ2-3; tentative D call: TRBD1 (5 bases). This CDR3 is 14 amino acids long. The ends were cut back, 7 bases at V and 2 bases at J, with 13 bases in the middle. Germline V gene sequence: CDR1 LNHNV, CDR2 YYDKDF (reference sequence). Full variable domain (missing parts from reference TRBV15 and TRBJ2-3): DAMVIQNPRYQVTQFGKPVTLSCSQTLNHNVMYWYQQKSSQAPKLLFHYYDKDFNNEADTPDNFQSRRPNTSFCFLDIRSPGLGDTAMYLCATIEDTYTDTQYFGPGTRLTVL.

V gene TRBV7-8 combines with J gene TRBJ1-2; D is possibly TRBD1 (6 bases). The V gene's germline CDR1 is SGHVS and CDR2 FQNEAQ. Trimming left V 1 base short and J 4 bases short, with 13 bases between. CDR3 length: 15 residues. The CDR3: CASSLGTASGYGYTF. The CDR3 bases are TGTGCCAGCAGCTTAGGGACAGCATCTGGCTATGGCTACACCTTC.

The V call is TRBV5-6, the J call TRBJ1-4, with D maybe TRBD1 (6 bases). The CDR3 length is 13 residues. Germline CDR1 and CDR2: SGHDT and YYEEEE. Trimming stripped 4 bases from V and 11 bases from J, with 15 bases between. DNA of the CDR3: TGTGCCAGCAGCCCCAGAGGGGGGGAGAAACTGTTTTTT. It yields the protein CASSPRGGEKLFF.

The V call is TRBV24-1, the J call TRBJ2-3, with TRBD1 identical over 7 bases. The CDR3 covers 14 residues. CDR1 and CDR2 (germline): KGHDR, SFDVKD. V shed 6 bases and J 1 base; nucleotides not matched to a gene: 3. Here the CDR3 reads CATSPGQRTDTQYF. DNA of the CDR3: TGTGCCACCAGTCCGGGACAGCGCACAGATACGCAGTATTTT.

V is TRBV30 and J is TRBJ2-3; D gene ambiguous. The CDR3 is made up of 14 amino acids. Trimming took off 7 bases at V and 4 bases at J, with 18 bases between the two ends. Germline-derived CDR1 and CDR2 are GTSNPN and SVGIG (reference sequence). The CDR3 here is CALRPALGADTQYF. The DNA of the CDR3 is TGTGCCTTAAGACCGGCCCTCGGAGCAGATACGCAGTATTTT.

V gene TRBV27 combines with J gene TRBJ2-7; 8 bases fit TRBD1. Germline values: CDR1 MNHEY, CDR2 SMNVEV (reference sequence). Trimming removed 4 bases from V and 4 bases from J; junction bases left unmatched: 9. The length of the CDR3 is 15 residues. CDR3 in DNA: TGTGCCAGCAGTTCCCCGGGACAGGCGACGTACGAGCAGTACTTC. Protein: CASSSPGQATYEQYF.

The CDR3 nucleotides read TGTGCCAGCAGCCAAGGGGGCGCTCGGGGCTACACCTTC. Translating gives CASSQGGARGYTF. This sequence joins TRBV6-5 and TRBJ1-2, with 7 bases identical to TRBD1. V shed 6 bases and J 8 bases; nucleotides not matched to a gene: 9. The CDR3 extends over 13 amino acids. Germline lookup yields CDR1 MNHEY and CDR2 SVGAGI.

V and J are TRBV7-2 and TRBJ2-1; 7 bases are a match to TRBD1. The germline CDR1 and CDR2 sequences are SGHTA and FQGNSA. V dropped 4 bases and J dropped 10; count of bases not matched to a gene: 13. The CDR3 loop spans 15 amino acids. In DNA form, the CDR3 reads TGTGCCAGCAGCTCCGGACAGGCGGCGGTCAGGGAGCAGTTCTTC. Residues: CASSSGQAAVREQFF.

This chain links TRBV20-1 with TRBJ2-4; 7 nucleotides agree with TRBD1. CDR3 size: 19 residues. J gave up 0 bases and V 3 bases, and 17 bases lay outside the gene matches. The germline CDR1 and CDR2 sequences are DFQATT and SNEGSKA (reference sequence). DNA of the CDR3: TGCAGTGCTAGTGCTAGTCCTTGGGACAGTAGATTAGCCAAAAACATTCAGTACTTC. As protein: CSASASPWDSRLAKNIQYF.

The chain uses TRBV7-2 and TRBJ1-6; no reliable D call. The CDR3 runs to 13 residues. V was shortened by 0 bases and J by 8 bases, with 5 bases between the two germline ends. Germline-derived CDR1 and CDR2 are SGHTA and FQGNSA. The CDR3 reads CASSLALDSPLHF. The CDR3 nucleotides read TGTGCCAGCAGCTTAGCCCTTGATTCACCCCTCCACTTT.

This clone was counted only a few times. The chain is built from TRBV7-2 and TRBJ1-4; 7 positions agree with TRBD1. This CDR3 is built from 16 residues. Germline V gives CDR1 SGHTA, CDR2 FQGNSA. J was trimmed by 3 bases and V by 0 bases; bases with no gene match: 4. CDR3 DNA: TGTGCCAGCAGCTTAGCGGGCGGGACAGCTAATGAAAAACTGTTTTTT. Its translation: CASSLAGGTANEKLFF. The variable domain in full, completed from reference TRBV7-2 and TRBJ1-4, reads GAGVSQSPSNKVTEKGKDVELRCDPISGHTALYWYRQSLGQGLEFLIYFQGNSAPDKSGLPSDRFSAERTGGSVSTLTIQRTQQEDSAVYLCASSLAGGTANEKLFFGSGTQLSVL.

This clone has just one count. The chain carries TRBV5-5 and TRBJ2-1, with TRBD2 matching over 11 bases. This CDR3 region has 16 residues. V gave up 4 bases and J gave up 0 bases; unmatched junction bases: 3. CDR1 is SGHKS and CDR2 is YYEKEE in the germline V gene (reference sequence). The CDR3 is CASSQTSGSSYNEQFF. The DNA of the CDR3 is TGTGCCAGCAGCCAAACTAGCGGGAGCTCCTACAATGAGCAGTTCTTC.

This chain links TRBV24-1 with TRBJ2-5; 7 positions match TRBD1. The CDR3 is 15 residues long. Germline V gene sequence: CDR1 KGHDR, CDR2 SFDVKD. Germline trimming cut 3 bases from V and 1 base from J; bases unmatched to any gene: 4. The CDR3 bases are TGTGCCACCAGTGATAACCGGGACAGCCAAGAGACCCAGTACTTC. This sequence encodes CATSDNRDSQETQYF.